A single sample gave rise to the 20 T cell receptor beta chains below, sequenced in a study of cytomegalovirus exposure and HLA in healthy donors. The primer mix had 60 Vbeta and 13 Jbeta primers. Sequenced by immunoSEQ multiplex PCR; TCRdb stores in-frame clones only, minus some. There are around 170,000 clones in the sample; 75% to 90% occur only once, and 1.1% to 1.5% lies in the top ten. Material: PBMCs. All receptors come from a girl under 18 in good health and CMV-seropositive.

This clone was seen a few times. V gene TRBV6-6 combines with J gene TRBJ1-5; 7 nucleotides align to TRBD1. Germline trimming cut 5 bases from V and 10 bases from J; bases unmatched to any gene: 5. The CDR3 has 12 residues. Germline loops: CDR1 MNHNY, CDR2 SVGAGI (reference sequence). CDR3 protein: CASSTRDSPQHF. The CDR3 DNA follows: TGTGCCAGCAGTACAAGGGACAGTCCCCAGCATTTT.

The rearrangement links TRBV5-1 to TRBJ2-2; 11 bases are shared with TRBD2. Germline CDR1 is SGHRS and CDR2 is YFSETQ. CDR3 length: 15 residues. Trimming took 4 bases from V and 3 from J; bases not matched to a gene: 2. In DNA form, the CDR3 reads TGCGCCAGCAGCCGGGGACTAGCGGACACCGGGGAGCTGTTTTTT. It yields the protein CASSRGLADTGELFF. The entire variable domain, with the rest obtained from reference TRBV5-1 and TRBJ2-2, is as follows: KAGVTQTPRYLIKTRGQQVTLSCSPISGHRSVSWYQQTPGQGLQFLFEYFSETQRNKGNFPGRFSGRQFSNSRSEMNVSTLELGDSALYLCASSRGLADTGELFFGEGSRLTVL.

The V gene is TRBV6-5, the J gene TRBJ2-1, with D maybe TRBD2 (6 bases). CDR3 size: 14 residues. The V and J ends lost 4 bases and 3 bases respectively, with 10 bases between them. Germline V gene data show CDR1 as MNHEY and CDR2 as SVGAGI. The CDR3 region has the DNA TGTGCCAGCAGTTGGGCTAGCGTCTACAATGAGCAGTTCTTC. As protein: CASSWASVYNEQFF.

The CDR3 bases are TGTGCCAGCAGCTTGAGAGGGGGCATTAATGACGAGCAGTACTTC. Protein: CASSLRGGINDEQYF. The J gene is TRBJ2-7, the V gene TRBV5-6, with 7 positions matching TRBD1. This CDR3 is 15 amino acids long. Germline CDR1 and CDR2: SGHDT and YYEEEE. V dropped 1 base and J dropped 5; count of bases not matched to a gene: 9.

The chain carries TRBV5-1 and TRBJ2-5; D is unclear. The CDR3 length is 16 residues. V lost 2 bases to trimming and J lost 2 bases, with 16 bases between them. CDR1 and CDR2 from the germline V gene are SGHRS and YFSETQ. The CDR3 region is CASSFRHRAAQETQYF. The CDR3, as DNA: TGCGCCAGCAGCTTCCGACATAGAGCCGCACAAGAGACCCAGTACTTC.

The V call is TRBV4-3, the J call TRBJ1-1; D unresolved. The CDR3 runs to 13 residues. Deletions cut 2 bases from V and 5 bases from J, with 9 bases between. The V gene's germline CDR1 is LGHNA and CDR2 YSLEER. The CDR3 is CASSQQVRTEAFF. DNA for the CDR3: TGCGCCAGCAGCCAACAGGTTAGGACTGAAGCTTTCTTT.

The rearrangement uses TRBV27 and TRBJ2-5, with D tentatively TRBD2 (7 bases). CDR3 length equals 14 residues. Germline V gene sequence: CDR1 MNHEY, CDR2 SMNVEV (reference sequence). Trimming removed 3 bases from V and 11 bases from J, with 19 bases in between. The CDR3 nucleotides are TGTGCCAGCAGTTTCCCAGGGAGGGGGATGGAGCAGTACTTC. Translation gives CASSFPGRGMEQYF.

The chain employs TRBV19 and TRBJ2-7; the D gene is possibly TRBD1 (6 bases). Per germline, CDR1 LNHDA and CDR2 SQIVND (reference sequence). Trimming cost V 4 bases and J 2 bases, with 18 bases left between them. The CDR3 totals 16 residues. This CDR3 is CASSTNADRFPYEQYF. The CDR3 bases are TGTGCCAGTAGTACCAACGCCGACAGGTTTCCCTACGAGCAGTACTTC.

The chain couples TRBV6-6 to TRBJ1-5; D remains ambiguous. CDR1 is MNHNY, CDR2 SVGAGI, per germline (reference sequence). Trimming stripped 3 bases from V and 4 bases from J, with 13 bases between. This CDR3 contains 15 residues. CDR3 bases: TGTGCCAGCAGTTATTTTAAGGAGGGAAATCAGCCCCAGCATTTT. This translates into CASSYFKEGNQPQHF.

CDR3 nucleotides: TGTGCCAGCAGACCACTAGTGGGAGAAGTAAATGAGCAGTTCTTC. As protein: CASRPLVGEVNEQFF. V gene TRBV11-2 combines with J gene TRBJ2-1; D might be TRBD2 (5 bases). Germline CDR1 reads SGHAT; CDR2 reads FQNNGV. The CDR3 has 15 amino acids. Trimming cost V 6 bases and J 7 bases, with 19 bases left between them.

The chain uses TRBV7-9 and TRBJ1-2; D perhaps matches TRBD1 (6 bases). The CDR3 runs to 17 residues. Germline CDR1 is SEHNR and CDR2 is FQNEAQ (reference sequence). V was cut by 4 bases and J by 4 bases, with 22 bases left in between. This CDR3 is CASSSPRGQSHTYGYTF. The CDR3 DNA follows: TGTGCCAGCAGCTCCCCAAGAGGACAGTCGCATACCTATGGCTACACCTTC.

The CDR3 DNA reads TGCGCCACCGGAGCCTCCTACAATGAGCAGTTCTTC. Translating it yields CATGASYNEQFF. The chain employs TRBV10-2 and TRBJ2-1; D is ambiguous. The CDR3 is made up of 12 amino acids. Trimming took 10 bases from V and 0 from J, leaving 7 bases between them. Per germline, CDR1 WSHSY and CDR2 SAAADI.

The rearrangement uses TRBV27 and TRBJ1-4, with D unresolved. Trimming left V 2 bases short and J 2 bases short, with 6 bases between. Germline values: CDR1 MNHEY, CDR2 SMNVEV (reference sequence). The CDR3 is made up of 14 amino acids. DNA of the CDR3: TGTGCCAGCAGTTTAGGCCCTACTAATGAAAAACTGTTTTTT. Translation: CASSLGPTNEKLFF.

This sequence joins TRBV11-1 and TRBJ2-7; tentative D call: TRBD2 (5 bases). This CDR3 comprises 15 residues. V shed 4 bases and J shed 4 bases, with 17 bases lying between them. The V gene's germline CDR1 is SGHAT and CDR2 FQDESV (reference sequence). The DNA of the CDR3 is TGTGCCAGCAGCTCCCGGACGAGCGGAGTTTACGAGCAGTACTTC. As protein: CASSSRTSGVYEQYF.

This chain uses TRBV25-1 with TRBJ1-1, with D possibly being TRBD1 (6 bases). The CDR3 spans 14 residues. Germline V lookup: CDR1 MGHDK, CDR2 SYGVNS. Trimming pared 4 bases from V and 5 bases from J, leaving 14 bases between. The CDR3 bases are TGTGCCAGCAGTGTGGTACAGGGAGGGACTGAAGCTTTCTTT. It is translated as CASSVVQGGTEAFF.

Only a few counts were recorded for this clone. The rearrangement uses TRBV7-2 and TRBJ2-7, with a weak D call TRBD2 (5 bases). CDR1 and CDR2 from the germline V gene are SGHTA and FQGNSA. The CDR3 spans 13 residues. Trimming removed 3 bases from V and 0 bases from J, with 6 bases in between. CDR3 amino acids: CASSLGASYEQYF. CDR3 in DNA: TGTGCCAGCAGCTTGGGAGCCTCCTACGAGCAGTACTTC.

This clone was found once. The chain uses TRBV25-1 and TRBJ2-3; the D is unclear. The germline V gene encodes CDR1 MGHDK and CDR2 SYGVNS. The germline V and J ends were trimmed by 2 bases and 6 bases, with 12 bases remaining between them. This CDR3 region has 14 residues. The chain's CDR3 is CASSEVGFPDTQYF. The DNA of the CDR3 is TGTGCCAGCAGTGAAGTTGGCTTTCCTGATACGCAGTATTTT.

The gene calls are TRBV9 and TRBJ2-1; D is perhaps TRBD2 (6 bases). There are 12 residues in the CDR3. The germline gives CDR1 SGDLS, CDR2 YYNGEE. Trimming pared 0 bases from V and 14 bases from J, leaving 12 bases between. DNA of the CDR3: TGTGCCAGCAGCGTAGGGGCGGGGATGGAGTTCTTC. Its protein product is CASSVGAGMEFF.

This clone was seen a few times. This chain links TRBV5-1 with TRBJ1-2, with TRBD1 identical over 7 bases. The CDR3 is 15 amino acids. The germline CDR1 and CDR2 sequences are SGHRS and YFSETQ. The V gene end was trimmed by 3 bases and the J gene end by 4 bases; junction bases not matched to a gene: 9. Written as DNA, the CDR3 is TGCGCCAGCAGCTCGGACAGGCTCCGGGGCTATGGCTACACCTTC. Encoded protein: CASSSDRLRGYGYTF.

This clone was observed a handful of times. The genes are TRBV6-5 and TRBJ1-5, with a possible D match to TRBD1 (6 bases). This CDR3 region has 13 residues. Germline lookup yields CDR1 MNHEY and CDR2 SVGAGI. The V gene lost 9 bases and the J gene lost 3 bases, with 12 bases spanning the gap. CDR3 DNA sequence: TGTGCCAGTAAGACAGGACCCAATCAGCCCCAGCATTTT. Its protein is CASKTGPNQPQHF.